The T cell receptor (beta chain) described here comes from a study of control samples from healthy donors and cancer patients. CDR1 is MNHEY, CDR2 SMNVEV, per germline (reference sequence). Trimming took 6 bases from V and 0 from J, leaving 9 bases between them. This CDR3 is 14 amino acids long. Assay used: immunoSEQ multiplex PCR; TCRdb lists only in-frame clones, some missing. The table records over 150,000 clones, about 94% of them present only once. Sequenced input: PBMCs. This chain links TRBV27 with TRBJ1-5, with TRBD1 as a possible D gene (6 bases). The source is a man in his 60s with colorectal cancer. The chain's CDR3 is CASRLDSSNQPQHF. CDR3 coding DNA: TGTGCCAGCAGGTTGGACAGTAGCAATCAGCCCCAGCATTTT.